One TCR beta chain is described in this entry. In the original workflow: Reference gene primer amplification in the assay estimated nucleated cell counts. Sequenced by immunoSEQ multiplex PCR; TCRdb stores in-frame clones only, minus some. D and trimming come from the DNA, and the V and J calls and clone size come from that table. This sample has roughly 250,000 clones, with approximately 85% found just once. The sample belongs to a study of blood T cell repertoires in COVID-19. Study context: The United States, Italy and Spain supplied acute and convalescent COVID-19 samples. The cDNA or gDNA used as material had been derived from T cells, B-cell-depleted T cells, or PBMCs.

Germline V gives CDR1 SGHAT, CDR2 FQNNGV. The CDR3 extends over 13 amino acids. V lost 1 base and J lost 8, with 11 bases in between. Patients at the Seattle site were enrolled during active infection and followed longitudinally. Sequencing input: peripheral blood. The V and J genes are TRBV11-2 and TRBJ1-1; D not resolved. The sequence came from a human donor with COVID-19, enrolled during active disease. The donor label of this sample is uncertain. The CDR3 sequence: CASSLVSGLEAFF. For the CDR3, the DNA is TGTGCCAGCAGCTTAGTTTCTGGGCTCGAAGCTTTCTTT. Filled out from reference TRBV11-2 and TRBJ1-1, the complete variable domain reads EAGVAQSPRYKIIEKRQSVAFWCNPISGHATLYWYQQILGQGPKLLIQFQNNGVVDDSQLPKDRFSAERLKGVDSTLKIQPAKLEDSAVYLCASSLVSGLEAFFGQGTRLTVV.